Presented here are 17 T cell receptor beta chains from one specimen sequenced in a study of PD-L1 blockade in urothelial cancer. Here immunoSEQ multiplex PCR was the method, and the copy in TCRdb shows in-frame clones only, minus some. This sample has 35,000 to 45,000 clones, with around 79% found just once. The specimen comprised PBMCs, sampled around atezolizumab (anti-PD-L1) treatment. These receptors originate from a man aged 70 or older with urothelial cancer.

The chain is built from TRBV5-1 and TRBJ2-3; 8 bases are shared with TRBD2. This CDR3 has 16 amino acids. The V gene end was trimmed by 2 bases and the J gene end by 4 bases; junction bases not matched to a gene: 9. Germline lookup yields CDR1 SGHRS and CDR2 YFSETQ. The CDR3 sequence: CASSFEKRGRSDTQYF. The CDR3 DNA follows: TGCGCCAGCAGCTTTGAAAAGCGGGGGAGATCAGATACGCAGTATTTT. Using reference TRBV5-1 and TRBJ2-3 for the parts outside the CDR3, the full variable domain is KAGVTQTPRYLIKTRGQQVTLSCSPISGHRSVSWYQQTPGQGLQFLFEYFSETQRNKGNFPGRFSGRQFSNSRSEMNVSTLELGDSALYLCASSFEKRGRSDTQYFGPGTRLTVL.

This clone was recorded a few times. The V and J genes are TRBV5-6 and TRBJ2-5, with 8 bases lining up with TRBD1. CDR3 length equals 13 residues. V was pared by 4 bases and J by 6 bases, with 5 bases of the junction left unmatched. The germline V gene has CDR1 SGHDT and CDR2 YYEEEE. CDR3 sequence reads: CASSRTGTKTQYF. The CDR3 region has the DNA TGTGCCAGCAGCCGGACAGGGACGAAGACCCAGTACTTC.

This chain links TRBV4-3 with TRBJ2-3; 8 nucleotides agree with TRBD1. The CDR3 loop spans 15 amino acids. The V gene's germline CDR1 is LGHNA and CDR2 YSLEER. The junction had 3 bases not matched to a gene; V was cut back by 4 bases and J by 0 bases. CDR3 in amino acids: CASSPGGGSTDTQYF. The CDR3 DNA sequence: TGCGCCAGCAGCCCAGGGGGCGGGAGCACAGATACGCAGTATTTT.

This clone was picked up one time. This chain connects TRBV7-9 to TRBJ2-5, with no clear D. Trimming left V 2 bases short and J 2 bases short, with 6 bases between. Looked up from germline, CDR1 is SEHNR and CDR2 is FQNEAQ (reference sequence). CDR3 size: 13 residues. The CDR3 region is CASSLLGQETQYF. DNA for the CDR3: TGTGCCAGCAGCTTACTAGGTCAAGAGACCCAGTACTTC.

V is TRBV29-1 and J is TRBJ2-1; the match to TRBD1 covers 7 bases. Per the germline V gene, CDR1 is SQVTM and CDR2 is ANQGSEA. Unmatched junction bases numbered 8, after V lost 3 bases and J lost 9 bases. The CDR3 length is 13 residues. Here the CDR3 DNA reads TGCAGCGTTGAGGGTGACAGGGCCGGTGAGCAGTTCTTC. As protein: CSVEGDRAGEQFF.

The CDR3 here is CSVEVLRETQYF. The CDR3 nucleotides are TGCAGCGTTGAGGTCCTCCGGGAGACCCAGTACTTC. The J gene is TRBJ2-5, the V gene TRBV29-1; D gene uncertain. Trimming took 3 bases from V and 5 from J, leaving 10 bases between them. The germline CDR1 and CDR2 sequences are SQVTM and ANQGSEA. This CDR3 has 12 residues.

This chain joins TRBV7-6 and TRBJ1-4; TRBD1 matches 7 bases. Germline CDR1 reads SGHVS; CDR2 reads FNYEAQ. V was pared by 4 bases and J by 5 bases, with 10 bases of the junction left unmatched. There are 16 residues in the CDR3. This chain's CDR3 is CASSSAPGQINEKLFF. In DNA, the CDR3 is TGTGCCAGCAGCTCAGCACCGGGACAGATAAATGAAAAACTGTTTTTT. The full variable domain, with the rest looked up from reference TRBV7-6 and TRBJ1-4, is GAGVSQSPRYKVTKRGQDVALRCDPISGHVSLYWYRQALGQGPEFLTYFNYEAQQDKSGLPNDRFSAERPEGSISTLTIQRTEQRDSAMYRCASSSAPGQINEKLFFGSGTQLSVL.

The rearrangement uses TRBV11-3 and TRBJ2-2; D possibly corresponds to TRBD2 (7 bases). The V and J ends lost 2 bases and 5 bases respectively, with 24 bases between them. This CDR3 has 19 residues. The germline V gene has CDR1 SGHNT and CDR2 YENEEA. Written as DNA, the CDR3 is TGTGCCAGCAGCTTATACCCAGTCGAGGCGGGGGCAGGTACCGGGGAGCTGTTTTTT. Amino acids: CASSLYPVEAGAGTGELFF. The variable domain in full, completed from reference TRBV11-3 and TRBJ2-2, reads EAGVVQSPRYKIIEKKQPVAFWCNPISGHNTLYWYLQNLGQGPELLIRYENEEAVDDSQLPKDRFSAERLKGVDSTLKIQPAELGDSAVYLCASSLYPVEAGAGTGELFFGEGSRLTVL.

In its sample, this clone was seen a few times. The chain recombines TRBV7-9 with TRBJ2-1, with D possibly being TRBD2 (5 bases). Per the germline V gene, CDR1 is SEHNR and CDR2 is FQNEAQ (reference sequence). CDR3 length: 16 amino acids. V was cut by 5 bases and J by 4 bases, with 18 bases left in between. The CDR3 nucleotides are TGTGCCAGCAGCCTAGGATCGGGGAGATGGTACAATGAGCAGTTCTTC. This gives the protein CASSLGSGRWYNEQFF.

This chain connects TRBV5-5 to TRBJ1-1, with D hard to call. The V end was cut by 4 bases, the J end by 5 bases, with 18 bases between. Germline assignment: CDR1 SGHKS and CDR2 YYEKEE (reference sequence). This CDR3 comprises 15 residues. The CDR3 DNA follows: TGTGCCAGCAGCCCCTCTAAACTCCGAGAAACTGAAGCTTTCTTT. Translating it yields CASSPSKLRETEAFF.

This clone was detected once. The chain combines TRBV19 with TRBJ2-7; TRBD1 agrees at 8 bases. V was pared by 4 bases and J by 6 bases, with 11 bases of the junction left unmatched. CDR1 LNHDA and CDR2 SQIVND come from the germline V gene (reference sequence). The CDR3 has 15 amino acids. CDR3 loop: CASSRRGQGGGEQYF. CDR3 sequence (DNA): TGTGCCAGTAGTAGGAGAGGACAGGGAGGAGGCGAGCAGTACTTC.

The chain combines TRBV14 with TRBJ2-2; TRBD1 matches at 9 bases. The CDR3 is 17 amino acids. CDR1 and CDR2 (germline): SGHDN, FVKESK. The ends lost 1 base at V and 4 bases at J; junction bases unmatched: 7. The CDR3 reads CASSQGIGTGITGELFF. Here the CDR3 DNA reads TGTGCCAGCAGCCAAGGAATCGGGACAGGGATCACCGGGGAGCTGTTTTTT.

This sequence joins TRBV15 and TRBJ1-1; D is perhaps TRBD1 (6 bases). The length of the CDR3 is 13 residues. V was clipped by 5 bases and J by 1 base, with 8 bases between them. CDR1 and CDR2 from the germline V gene are LNHNV and YYDKDF (reference sequence). CDR3 loop: CATSAQGNTEAFF. In DNA form, the CDR3 reads TGTGCCACCAGCGCACAGGGGAACACTGAAGCTTTCTTT.

The count of this clone is one. This CDR3 reads CASSPTGGGEKLFF. CDR3 bases: TGTGCCAGCAGCCCCACCGGTGGAGGTGAAAAACTGTTTTTT. J is TRBJ1-4 and V is TRBV6-4; the D is unclear. The V gene's germline CDR1 is MRHNA and CDR2 SNTAGT. V was pared by 6 bases and J by 7 bases, with 15 bases between. The CDR3 contains 14 residues.

Here the CDR3 reads CASSWAQGVGEQYF. CDR3 sequence (DNA): TGCGCCAGCTCTTGGGCACAGGGAGTAGGAGAGCAGTACTTC. This chain uses TRBV5-1 with TRBJ2-7; perhaps TRBD1 as D (6 bases). The CDR3 spans 14 residues. CDR1 is SGHRS and CDR2 is YFSETQ in the germline V gene. V lost 7 bases and J 7 bases, leaving 21 bases between the germline ends.

J is TRBJ2-5 and V is TRBV5-3, with 8 nucleotides matching TRBD1. TRBV5-3 is annotated as an ORF whose role is uncertain. V lost 4 bases and J lost 5; bases outside the gene matches: 4. The CDR3 covers 13 residues. The CDR3 DNA follows: TGTGCCAGAAGCCCAGGGGGCATGGAGACCCAGTACTTC. It codes for CARSPGGMETQYF.

This chain uses TRBV4-3 with TRBJ1-2; D remains unclear. Germline V lookup: CDR1 LGHNA, CDR2 YSLEER. V was clipped by 3 bases and J by 6 bases, with 8 bases between them. CDR3 length equals 12 residues. CDR3 nucleotides: TGCGCCAGCAGCCAGTCGACAAATGGCTACACCTTC. This sequence encodes CASSQSTNGYTF.